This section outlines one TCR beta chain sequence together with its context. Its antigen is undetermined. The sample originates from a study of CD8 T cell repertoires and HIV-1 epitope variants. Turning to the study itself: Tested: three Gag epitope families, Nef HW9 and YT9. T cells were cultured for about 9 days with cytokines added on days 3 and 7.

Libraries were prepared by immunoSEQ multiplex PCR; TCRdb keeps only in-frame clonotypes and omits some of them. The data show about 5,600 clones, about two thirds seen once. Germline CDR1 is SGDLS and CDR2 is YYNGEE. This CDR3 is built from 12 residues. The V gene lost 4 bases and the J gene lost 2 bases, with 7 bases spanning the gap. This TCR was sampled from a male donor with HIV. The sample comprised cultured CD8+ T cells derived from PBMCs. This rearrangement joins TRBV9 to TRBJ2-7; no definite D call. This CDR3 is CASSNVPYEQYF. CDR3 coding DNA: TGTGCCAGCAGCAATGTCCCCTACGAGCAGTACTTC.